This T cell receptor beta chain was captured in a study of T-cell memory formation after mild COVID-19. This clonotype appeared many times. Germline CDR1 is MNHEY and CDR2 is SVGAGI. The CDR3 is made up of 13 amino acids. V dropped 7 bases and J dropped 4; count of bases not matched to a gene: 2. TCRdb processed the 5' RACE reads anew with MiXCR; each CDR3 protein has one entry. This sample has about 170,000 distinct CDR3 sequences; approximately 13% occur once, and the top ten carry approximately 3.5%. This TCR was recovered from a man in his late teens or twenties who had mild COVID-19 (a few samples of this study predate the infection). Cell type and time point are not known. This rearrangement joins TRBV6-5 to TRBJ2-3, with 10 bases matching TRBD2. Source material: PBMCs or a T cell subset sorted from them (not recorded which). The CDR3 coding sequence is TGTGCCAGCACCACTAGCGGGGCAGATACGCAGTATTTT. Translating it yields CASTTSGADTQYF.